This T cell receptor (beta chain) appears in the sequencing data of a study of somatic mutations in cytotoxic T cells in rheumatoid arthritis. For the study at large: Prior to any treatment and right after diagnosis, patient blood (approximately 30 ml EDTA) was drawn.

The CDR3 has 15 residues. Per germline, CDR1 SEHNR and CDR2 FQNEAQ (reference sequence). Trimming at V came to 6 bases and at J to 9 bases, leaving 11 bases not matched to a gene. In the source study's methods: Concordance between patient CD8+ clones exceeding 1% and published virus-specific TCRB sequences was infrequent. TCRdb keeps only in-frame clones here, not all; method: immunoSEQ multiplex PCR. The V and J calls and clone size come from that table; D and trimming were worked out from the DNA. This sample has roughly 16,000 clones, with approximately 80% found just once. This TCR was sampled from an adult with rheumatoid arthritis. The V call is TRBV7-9, the J call TRBJ1-6; 7 bases agree with TRBD1. What was sequenced was CD8+ T cells sorted from blood. The CDR3 here is CASSRGGDRSSPLHF. DNA for the CDR3: TGTGCCAGCAGTCGCGGTGGGGACAGAAGTTCACCCCTCCACTTT.